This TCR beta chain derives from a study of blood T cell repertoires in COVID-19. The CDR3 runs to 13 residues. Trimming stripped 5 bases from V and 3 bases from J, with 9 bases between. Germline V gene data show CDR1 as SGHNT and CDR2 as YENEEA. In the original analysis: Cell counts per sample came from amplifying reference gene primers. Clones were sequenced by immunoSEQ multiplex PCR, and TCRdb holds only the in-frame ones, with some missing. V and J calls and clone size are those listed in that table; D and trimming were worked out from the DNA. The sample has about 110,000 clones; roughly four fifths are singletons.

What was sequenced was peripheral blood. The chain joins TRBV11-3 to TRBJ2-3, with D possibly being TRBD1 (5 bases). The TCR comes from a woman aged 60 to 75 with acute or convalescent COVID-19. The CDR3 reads CASSPGWTDTQYF. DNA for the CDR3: TGTGCCAGCAGCCCAGGGTGGACAGATACGCAGTATTTT.